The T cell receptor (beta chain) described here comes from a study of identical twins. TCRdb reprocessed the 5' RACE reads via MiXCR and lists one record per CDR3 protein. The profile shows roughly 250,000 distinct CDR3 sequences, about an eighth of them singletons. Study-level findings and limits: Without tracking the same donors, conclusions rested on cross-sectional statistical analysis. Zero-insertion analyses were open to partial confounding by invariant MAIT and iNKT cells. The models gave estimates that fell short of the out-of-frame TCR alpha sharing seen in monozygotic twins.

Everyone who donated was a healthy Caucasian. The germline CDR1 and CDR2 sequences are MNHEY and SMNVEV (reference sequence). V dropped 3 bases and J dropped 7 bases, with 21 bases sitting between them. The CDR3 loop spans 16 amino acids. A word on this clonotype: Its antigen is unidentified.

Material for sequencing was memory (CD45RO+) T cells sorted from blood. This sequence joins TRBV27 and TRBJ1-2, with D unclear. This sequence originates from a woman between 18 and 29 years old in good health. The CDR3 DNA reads TGTGCCAGCAGTTTTAGTCGCGGCTTTTGGGGTTCTGGCTACACCTTC. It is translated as CASSFSRGFWGSGYTF.